The rows below give T cell receptor beta chains drawn from one sample of a study of response to subunit inactivated influenza vaccine. TCRdb re-analysed the RT-PCR reads in MiXCR, keeping a single row per CDR3 protein. This sample has fewer than 700,000 distinct CDR3 sequences, with about an eighth found just once. Sequencing was performed on PBMCs from blood, taken around seven weeks after vaccination. These receptors were obtained from a man in his forties or fifties who received an inactivated influenza vaccine. The CDR3 runs from the conserved cysteine through the conserved F or W. D genes are given only for firm matches. The size entry is marked missing in some rows and otherwise reads once, few, many or a size class.

clone size	J gene	D gene	V gene	CDR3 protein	CDR3 DNA
few	TRBJ2-1	TRBD2	TRBV20-1	CSAPGGAYNEQFF	TGCAGTGCTCCGGGGGGAGCTTACAATGAGCAGTTCTTC
.	TRBJ2-4	TRBD2	TRBV20-1	CSASGGPKNIQYF	TGCAGTGCCTCGGGAGGGCCCAAAAACATTCAGTACTTC
few	TRBJ2-5	.	TRBV11-2	CASSLEPARGSETQYF	TGTGCCAGCAGCTTAGAGCCGGCCAGGGGTTCAGAGACCCAGTACTTC
few	TRBJ2-1	TRBD2	TRBV12-3/TRBV12-4	CASRLGRGGYNEQFF	TGTGCCAGCAGACTGGGGCGGGGGGGGTACAATGAGCAGTTCTTC
few	TRBJ2-3	.	TRBV28	CASSLGGISTDSQYF	TGTGCCAGCAGTTTAGGCGGGATCAGCACAGATTCGCAGTATTTT
few	TRBJ2-1	.	TRBV4-2	CASSQERETNNEQFF	TGTGCCAGCAGCCAAGAGAGGGAAACTAACAATGAGCAGTTCTTC
.	TRBJ2-2	.	TRBV25-1	CASSDSTGELFF	TGTGCCAGCAGTGACAGCACCGGGGAGCTGTTTTTT
.	TRBJ2-3	.	TRBV12-2	CASRFLQGQGASHTDTQYF	TGTGCAAGTCGCTTTCTACAAGGACAGGGCGCTTCTCACACAGATACGCAGTATTTT
few	TRBJ1-6	.	TRBV10-3	CAISEIARSDSPLHF	TGTGCCATCAGTGAGATAGCAAGGTCGGATTCACCCCTCCACTTT
few	TRBJ1-1	.	TRBV27	CASRPGLMNTEAFF	TGTGCCAGCAGACCTGGCCTAATGAACACTGAAGCTTTCTTT
.	TRBJ1-3	.	TRBV28	CASSQKSSGNTIYF	TGTGCCAGCAGCCAGAAGAGCTCTGGAAACACCATATATTTT
.	TRBJ2-7	TRBD2	TRBV20-1	CSASGGTNPTYEQYF	TGCAGTGCGAGCGGGGGGACTAATCCTACCTACGAGCAGTACTTC
.	TRBJ2-5	TRBD1	TRBV10-3	CAISSRDSQETQYF	TGTGCCATCAGCAGCCGGGACAGTCAAGAGACCCAGTACTTC
many	TRBJ2-2	TRBD2	TRBV12-3/TRBV12-4	CASSVGTSGTGELFF	TGTGCCAGCAGCGTCGGGACTAGCGGGACCGGGGAGCTGTTTTTT
few	TRBJ1-1	.	TRBV29-1	CSVGSEAFF	TGCAGCGTTGGATCTGAAGCTTTCTTT
few	TRBJ2-1	TRBD2	TRBV12-3/TRBV12-4	CASSSGGGYEQFF	TGTGCCAGCAGTTCCGGCGGGGGGTATGAGCAGTTCTTC
.	TRBJ2-5	.	TRBV4-3	CASSQDRRLVGETQYF	TGCGCCAGCAGCCAAGATCGGCGTCTAGTAGGGGAGACCCAGTACTTC
many	TRBJ2-5	.	TRBV29-1	CSVEGGGETQYF	TGCAGCGTTGAAGGGGGAGGAGAGACCCAGTACTTC
many	TRBJ2-7	.	TRBV20-1	CSGGSGPYEQYF	TGCAGTGGGGGTAGTGGACCCTACGAGCAGTACTTC
.	TRBJ1-2	.	TRBV28	CASSFGKSGAVNYGYTF	TGTGCCAGCAGTTTTGGGAAAAGTGGAGCGGTTAACTATGGCTACACCTTC
.	TRBJ2-7	.	TRBV21-1	CASSKSPGIHEQYF	TGTGCCAGCAGCAAATCCCCAGGGATCCACGAGCAGTACTTC
.	TRBJ1-1	.	TRBV4-3	CASSQGAQGLNTEAFF	TGCGCCAGCAGCCAAGGGGCCCAGGGCTTGAACACTGAAGCTTTCTTT
few	TRBJ2-1	.	TRBV6-6	CASTGAPGEQFF	TGTGCCAGCACCGGGGCGCCGGGTGAGCAGTTCTTC
many	TRBJ2-2	TRBD2	TRBV4-2	CASSQNVLAGNTGELFF	TGTGCCAGCAGCCAGAATGTCCTAGCGGGGAACACCGGGGAGCTGTTTTTT
.	TRBJ2-3	.	TRBV7-2	CASSLALDYLTDTQYF	TGTGCCAGCAGCTTAGCCCTAGACTACCTCACAGATACGCAGTATTTT
.	TRBJ2-3	TRBD2	TRBV4-3	CASSLQAGRNTDTQYF	TGCGCCAGCAGCCTACAAGCGGGGCGTAACACAGATACGCAGTATTTT
many	TRBJ2-5	.	TRBV20-1	CSARRTVQETQYF	TGCAGTGCTAGACGGACTGTTCAAGAGACCCAGTACTTC
.	TRBJ2-3	TRBD1	TRBV2	CASRQTGTASTDTQYF	TGTGCCAGCAGACAAACCGGGACAGCTAGCACAGATACGCAGTATTTT
many	TRBJ1-5	TRBD1	TRBV27	CASSSGTGQPQHF	TGTGCCAGCAGTTCTGGGACAGGGCAGCCCCAGCATTTT
.	TRBJ2-2	TRBD2	TRBV9	CASSVGLAGGPAGELFF	TGTGCCAGCAGCGTAGGGCTAGCGGGAGGGCCGGCCGGGGAGCTGTTTTTT
few	TRBJ2-1	.	TRBV24-1	CATSALGGEGEQFF	TGTGCCACCAGTGCCTTGGGGGGAGAAGGGGAGCAGTTCTTC
few	TRBJ2-5	.	TRBV20-1	CSAEGRGGKRETQYF	TGCAGTGCTGAAGGGCGGGGAGGCAAGAGGGAGACCCAGTACTTC
.	TRBJ2-7	TRBD1	TRBV28	CASTRGDRNYEQYF	TGTGCCAGCACCCGCGGGGACAGGAATTACGAGCAGTACTTC
.	TRBJ2-1	TRBD2	TRBV12-3/TRBV12-4	CATRGLAGGNEQFF	TGTGCCACCAGGGGACTAGCGGGAGGAAATGAGCAGTTCTTC
.	TRBJ1-2	.	TRBV6-5	CASSYSRGGYGYTF	TGTGCCAGCAGTTACTCTCGGGGTGGCTATGGCTACACCTTC
.	TRBJ2-7	TRBD1	TRBV5-1	CASSPDGTGYEQYF	TGCGCCAGCAGCCCGGACGGGACAGGCTACGAGCAGTACTTC